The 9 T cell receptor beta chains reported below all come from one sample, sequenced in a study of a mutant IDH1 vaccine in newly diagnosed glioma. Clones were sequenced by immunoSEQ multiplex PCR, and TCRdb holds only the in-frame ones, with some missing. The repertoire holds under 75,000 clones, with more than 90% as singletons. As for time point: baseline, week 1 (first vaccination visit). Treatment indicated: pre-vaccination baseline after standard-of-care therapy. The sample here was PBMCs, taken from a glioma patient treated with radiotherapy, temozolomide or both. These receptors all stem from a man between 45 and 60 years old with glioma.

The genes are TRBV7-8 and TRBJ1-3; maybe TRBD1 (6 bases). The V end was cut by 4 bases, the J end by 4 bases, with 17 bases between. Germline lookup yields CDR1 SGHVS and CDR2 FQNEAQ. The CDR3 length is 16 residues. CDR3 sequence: CASSSVSRGRGNTIYF. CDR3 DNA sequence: TGTGCCAGCAGCTCCGTCTCCCGGGGGCGAGGAAACACCATATATTTT.

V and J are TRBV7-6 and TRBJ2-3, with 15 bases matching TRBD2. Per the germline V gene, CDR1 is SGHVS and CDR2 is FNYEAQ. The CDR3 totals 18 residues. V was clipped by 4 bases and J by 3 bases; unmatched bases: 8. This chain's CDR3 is CASSSPGLAGGRTDTQYF. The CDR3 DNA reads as TGTGCCAGCAGCTCTCCGGGACTAGCGGGAGGTAGAACAGATACGCAGTATTTT.

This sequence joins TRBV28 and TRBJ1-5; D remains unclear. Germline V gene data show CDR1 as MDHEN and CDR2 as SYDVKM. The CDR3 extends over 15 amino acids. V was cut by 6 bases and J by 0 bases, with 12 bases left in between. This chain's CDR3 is CASRREEGSNQPQHF. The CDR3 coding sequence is TGTGCCAGCAGGAGGGAGGAGGGTAGCAATCAGCCCCAGCATTTT. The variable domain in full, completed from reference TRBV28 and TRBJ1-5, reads DVKVTQSSRYLVKRTGEKVFLECVQDMDHENMFWYRQDPGLGLRLIYFSYDVKMKEKGDIPEGYSVSREKKERFSLILESASTNQTSMYLCASRREEGSNQPQHFGDGTRLSIL.

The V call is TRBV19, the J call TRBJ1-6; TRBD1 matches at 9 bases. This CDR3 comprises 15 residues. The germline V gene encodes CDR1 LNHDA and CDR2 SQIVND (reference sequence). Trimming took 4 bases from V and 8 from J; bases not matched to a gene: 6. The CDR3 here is CASSRGDRVDSPLHF. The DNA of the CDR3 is TGTGCCAGTAGTAGGGGGGACAGGGTTGATTCACCCCTCCACTTT. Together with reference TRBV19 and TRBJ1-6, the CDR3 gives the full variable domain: DGGITQSPKYLFRKEGQNVTLSCEQNLNHDAMYWYRQDPGQGLRLIYYSQIVNDFQKGDIAEGYSVSREKKESFPLTVTSAQKNPTAFYLCASSRGDRVDSPLHFGNGTRLTVT.

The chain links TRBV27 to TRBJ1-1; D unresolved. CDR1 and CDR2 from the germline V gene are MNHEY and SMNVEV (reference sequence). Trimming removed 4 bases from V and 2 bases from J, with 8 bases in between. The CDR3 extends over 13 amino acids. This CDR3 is CASSSEFNTEAFF. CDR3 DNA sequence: TGTGCCAGCAGTTCCGAATTTAACACTGAAGCTTTCTTT.

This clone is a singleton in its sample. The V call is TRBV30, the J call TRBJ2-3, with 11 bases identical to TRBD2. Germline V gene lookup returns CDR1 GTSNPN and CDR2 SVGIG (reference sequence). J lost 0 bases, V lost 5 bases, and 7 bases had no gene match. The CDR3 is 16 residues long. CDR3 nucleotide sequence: TGTGCCTGGGGCCTAGCGGGGGGTGGGAGCACAGATACGCAGTATTTT. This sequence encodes CAWGLAGGGSTDTQYF.

CDR3 bases: TGCAGCGTTGGTGGGGTGGTAGGGGGGACCAACTATGGCTACACCTTC. Residues: CSVGGVVGGTNYGYTF. V gene TRBV29-1 combines with J gene TRBJ1-2, with D perhaps TRBD1 (6 bases). CDR3 length: 16 amino acids. CDR1 and CDR2 (germline): SQVTM, ANQGSEA. Trimming cost V 4 bases and J 2 bases, with 20 bases left between them.

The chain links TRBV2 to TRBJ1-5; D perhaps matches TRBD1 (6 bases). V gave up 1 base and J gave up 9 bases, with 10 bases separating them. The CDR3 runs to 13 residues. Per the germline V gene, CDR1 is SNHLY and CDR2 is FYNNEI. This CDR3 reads CASSEEDRRPQHF. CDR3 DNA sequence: TGTGCCAGCAGTGAAGAAGACAGGCGGCCCCAGCATTTT.

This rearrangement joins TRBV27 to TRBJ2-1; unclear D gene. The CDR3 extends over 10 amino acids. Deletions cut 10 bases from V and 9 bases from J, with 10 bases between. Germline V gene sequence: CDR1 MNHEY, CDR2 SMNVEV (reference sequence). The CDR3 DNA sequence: TGTGCCACCCTTGGACGTGAGCAGTTCTTC. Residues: CATLGREQFF.